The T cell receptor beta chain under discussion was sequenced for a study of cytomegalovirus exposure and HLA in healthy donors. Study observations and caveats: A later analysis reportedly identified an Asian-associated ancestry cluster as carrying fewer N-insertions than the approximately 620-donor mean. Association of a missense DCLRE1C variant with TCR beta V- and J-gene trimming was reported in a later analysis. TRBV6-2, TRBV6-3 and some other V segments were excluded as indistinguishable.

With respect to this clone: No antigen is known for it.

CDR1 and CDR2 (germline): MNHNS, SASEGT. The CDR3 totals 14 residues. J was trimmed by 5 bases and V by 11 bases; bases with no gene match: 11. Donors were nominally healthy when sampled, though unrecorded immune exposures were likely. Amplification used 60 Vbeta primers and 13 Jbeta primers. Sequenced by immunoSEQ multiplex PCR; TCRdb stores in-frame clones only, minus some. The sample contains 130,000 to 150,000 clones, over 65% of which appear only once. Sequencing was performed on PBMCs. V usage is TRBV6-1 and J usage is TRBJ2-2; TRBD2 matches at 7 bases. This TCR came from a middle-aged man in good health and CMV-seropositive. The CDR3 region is CASRGVTDTGELFF. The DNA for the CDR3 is TGTGCCTCACGGGGGGTAACAGATACCGGGGAGCTGTTTTTT.